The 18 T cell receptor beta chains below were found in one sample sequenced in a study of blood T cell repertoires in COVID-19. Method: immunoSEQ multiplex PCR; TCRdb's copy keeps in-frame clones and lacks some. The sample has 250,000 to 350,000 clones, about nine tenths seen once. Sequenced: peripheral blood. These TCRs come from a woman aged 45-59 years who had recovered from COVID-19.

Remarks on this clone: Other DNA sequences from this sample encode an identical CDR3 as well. DNA for the CDR3: TGCGCCAGCAGACTTAGCGGGGGGGCCTACAATGAGCAGTTCTTC. Its protein is CASRLSGGAYNEQFF. The chain recombines TRBV5-1 with TRBJ2-1; 11 nucleotides align to TRBD2. V was clipped by 5 bases and J by 2 bases; unmatched bases: 3. The CDR3 loop spans 15 amino acids. Per the germline V gene, CDR1 is SGHRS and CDR2 is YFSETQ.

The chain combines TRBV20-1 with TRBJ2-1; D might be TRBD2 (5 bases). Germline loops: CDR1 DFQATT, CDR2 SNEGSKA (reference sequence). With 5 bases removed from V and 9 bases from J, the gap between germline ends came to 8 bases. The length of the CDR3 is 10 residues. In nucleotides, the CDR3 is TGCAGTGCTTTAGCGCTTGAGCAGTTCTTC. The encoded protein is CSALALEQFF.

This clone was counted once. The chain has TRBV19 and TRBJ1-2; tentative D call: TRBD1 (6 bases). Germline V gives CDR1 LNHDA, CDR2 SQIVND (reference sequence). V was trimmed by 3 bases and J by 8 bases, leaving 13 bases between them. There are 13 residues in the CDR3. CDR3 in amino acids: CASSMRQARGYTF. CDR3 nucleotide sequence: TGTGCCAGTAGTATGAGACAGGCTAGAGGCTACACCTTC.

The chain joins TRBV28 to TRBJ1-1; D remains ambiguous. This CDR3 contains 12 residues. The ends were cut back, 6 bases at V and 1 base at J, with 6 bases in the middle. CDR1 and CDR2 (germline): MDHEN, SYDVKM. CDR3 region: CASSVANTEAFF. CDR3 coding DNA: TGTGCCAGCAGCGTAGCGAACACTGAAGCTTTCTTT. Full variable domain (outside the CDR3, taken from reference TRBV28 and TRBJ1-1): DVKVTQSSRYLVKRTGEKVFLECVQDMDHENMFWYRQDPGLGLRLIYFSYDVKMKEKGDIPEGYSVSREKKERFSLILESASTNQTSMYLCASSVANTEAFFGQGTRLTVV.

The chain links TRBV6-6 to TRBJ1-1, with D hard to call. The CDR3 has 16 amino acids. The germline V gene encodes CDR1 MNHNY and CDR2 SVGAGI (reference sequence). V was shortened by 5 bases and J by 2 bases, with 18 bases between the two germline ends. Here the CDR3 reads CASSPRGGPGNTEAFF. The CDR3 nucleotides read TGTGCCAGCAGTCCCCGGGGAGGACCGGGAAACACTGAAGCTTTCTTT.

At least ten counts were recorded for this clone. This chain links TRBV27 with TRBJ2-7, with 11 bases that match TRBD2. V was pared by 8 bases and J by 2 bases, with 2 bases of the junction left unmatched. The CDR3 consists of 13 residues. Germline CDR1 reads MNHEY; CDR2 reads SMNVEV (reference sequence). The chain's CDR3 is CASGLAGPYEQYF. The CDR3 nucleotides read TGTGCCAGCGGACTAGCGGGCCCCTACGAGCAGTACTTC.

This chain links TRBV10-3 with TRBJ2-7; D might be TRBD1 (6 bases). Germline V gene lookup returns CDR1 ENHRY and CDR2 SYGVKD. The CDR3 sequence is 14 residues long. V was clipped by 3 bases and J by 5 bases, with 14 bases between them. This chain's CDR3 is CAISDRGIGNEQYF. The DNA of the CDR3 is TGTGCCATCAGTGACAGGGGAATAGGGAACGAGCAGTACTTC.

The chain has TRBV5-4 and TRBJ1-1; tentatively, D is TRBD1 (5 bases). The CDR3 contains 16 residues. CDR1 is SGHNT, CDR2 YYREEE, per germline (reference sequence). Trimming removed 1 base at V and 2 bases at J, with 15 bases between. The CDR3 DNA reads TGTGCCAGCAGCTTGTCTTCAGGGTTGGGAAACACTGAAGCTTTCTTT. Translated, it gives CASSLSSGLGNTEAFF.

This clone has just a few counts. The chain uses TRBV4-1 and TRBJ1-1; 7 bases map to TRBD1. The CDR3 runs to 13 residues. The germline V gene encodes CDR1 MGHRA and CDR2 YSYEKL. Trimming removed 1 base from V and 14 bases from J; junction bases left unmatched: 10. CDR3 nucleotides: TGCGCCAGCAGCCAAGTGGGGACAGCACGAAAATTCTTT. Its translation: CASSQVGTARKFF.

CDR3 in amino acids: CASSQSRDTGTPLHF. The CDR3 DNA is TGTGCCAGCTCACAGTCGAGGGACACGGGAACCCCCCTCCACTTT. The chain employs TRBV18 and TRBJ1-6, with a weak D call TRBD1 (6 bases). Germline assignment: CDR1 KGHSH and CDR2 LQKENI. The CDR3 is 15 amino acids. The V and J ends lost 4 bases and 13 bases respectively, with 20 bases between them.

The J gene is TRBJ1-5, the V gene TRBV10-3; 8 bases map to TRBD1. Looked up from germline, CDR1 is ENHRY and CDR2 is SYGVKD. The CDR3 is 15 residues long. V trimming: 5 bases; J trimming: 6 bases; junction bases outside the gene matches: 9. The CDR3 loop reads CAISRQGAAIQPQHF. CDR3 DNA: TGTGCCATCAGTAGGCAGGGGGCAGCGATTCAGCCCCAGCATTTT.

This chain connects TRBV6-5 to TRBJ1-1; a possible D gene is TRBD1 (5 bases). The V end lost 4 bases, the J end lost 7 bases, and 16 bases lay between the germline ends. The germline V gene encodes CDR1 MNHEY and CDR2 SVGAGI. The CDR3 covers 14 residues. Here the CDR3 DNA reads TGTGCCAGCAGTTCCTTACCTACGGGGGTTGAAGCTTTCTTT. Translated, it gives CASSSLPTGVEAFF.

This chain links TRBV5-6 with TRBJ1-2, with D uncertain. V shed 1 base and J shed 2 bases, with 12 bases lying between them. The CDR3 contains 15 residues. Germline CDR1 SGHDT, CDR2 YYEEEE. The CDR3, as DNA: TGTGCCAGCAGCTTGTTGTCGGAGACCAACTATGGCTACACCTTC. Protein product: CASSLLSETNYGYTF.

CDR3 region: CASSLRSGPYEQYF. The CDR3 DNA reads as TGTGCCAGCAGCTTACGGTCAGGGCCCTACGAGCAGTACTTC. The chain has TRBV7-8 and TRBJ2-7; D perhaps matches TRBD1 (5 bases). Per the germline V gene, CDR1 is SGHVS and CDR2 is FQNEAQ. The CDR3 runs 14 residues. V was cut by 2 bases and J by 2 bases, with 10 bases left in between. The full variable domain, rest sourced from reference TRBV7-8 and TRBJ2-7, is GAGVSQSPRYKVAKRGQDVALRCDPISGHVSLFWYQQALGQGPEFLTYFQNEAQLDKSGLPSDRFFAERPEGSVSTLKIQRTQQEDSAVYLCASSLRSGPYEQYFGPGTRLTVT.

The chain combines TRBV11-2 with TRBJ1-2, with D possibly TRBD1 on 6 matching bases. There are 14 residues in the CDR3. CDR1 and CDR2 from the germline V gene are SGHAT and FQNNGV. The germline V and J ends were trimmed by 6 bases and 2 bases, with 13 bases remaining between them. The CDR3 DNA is TGTGCCAGCAGTGCTACAGGGCTGAACTATGGCTACACCTTC. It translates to CASSATGLNYGYTF.

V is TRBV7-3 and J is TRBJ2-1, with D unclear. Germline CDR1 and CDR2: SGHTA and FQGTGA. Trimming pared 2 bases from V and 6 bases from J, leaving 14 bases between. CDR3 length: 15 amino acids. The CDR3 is CASSLSLPSGNEQFF. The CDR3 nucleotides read TGTGCCAGCAGCTTATCACTTCCTTCCGGCAATGAGCAGTTCTTC. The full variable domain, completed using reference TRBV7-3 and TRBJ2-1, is GAGVSQTPSNKVTEKGKYVELRCDPISGHTALYWYRQSLGQGPEFLIYFQGTGAADDSGLPNDRFFAVRPEGSVSTLKIQRTERGDSAVYLCASSLSLPSGNEQFFGPGTRLTVL.

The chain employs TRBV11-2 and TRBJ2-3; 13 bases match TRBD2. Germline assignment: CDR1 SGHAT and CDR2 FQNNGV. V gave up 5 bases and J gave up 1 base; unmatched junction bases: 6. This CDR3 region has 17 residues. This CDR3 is CASSAWGTSGGTDTQYF. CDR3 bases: TGTGCCAGCAGCGCCTGGGGGACTAGCGGGGGCACAGATACGCAGTATTTT.

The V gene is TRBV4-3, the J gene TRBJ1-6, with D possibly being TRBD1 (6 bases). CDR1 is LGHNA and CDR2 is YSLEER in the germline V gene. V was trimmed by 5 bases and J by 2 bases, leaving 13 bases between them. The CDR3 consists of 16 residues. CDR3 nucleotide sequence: TGCGCCAGCAGCTTGGCAGGGGACCCCTATAATTCACCCCTCCACTTT. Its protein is CASSLAGDPYNSPLHF.